This T cell receptor (beta chain) was retrieved from a study of blood T cell repertoires in COVID-19. Study-level background: T cells, B-cell-depleted T cells, or PBMCs provided the cDNA or gDNA that served as material.

Libraries were prepared by immunoSEQ multiplex PCR; TCRdb keeps only in-frame clonotypes and omits some of them. In the table there are 250,000 or so clones, almost 85% of which are singletons. The TCR originated in a woman of 80 years or more with acute or convalescent COVID-19. Sequences were obtained from peripheral blood.

The CDR3 sequence: CASRLSGQGGTEAFF. CDR3 DNA sequence: TGTGCCAGTAGACTCTCGGGACAGGGCGGCACTGAAGCTTTCTTT. The chain employs TRBV19 and TRBJ1-1; 9 nucleotides agree with TRBD1. Trimming removed 6 bases from V and 4 bases from J; junction bases left unmatched: 9. The CDR3 totals 15 residues. In germline, CDR1 is LNHDA, CDR2 SQIVND (reference sequence).